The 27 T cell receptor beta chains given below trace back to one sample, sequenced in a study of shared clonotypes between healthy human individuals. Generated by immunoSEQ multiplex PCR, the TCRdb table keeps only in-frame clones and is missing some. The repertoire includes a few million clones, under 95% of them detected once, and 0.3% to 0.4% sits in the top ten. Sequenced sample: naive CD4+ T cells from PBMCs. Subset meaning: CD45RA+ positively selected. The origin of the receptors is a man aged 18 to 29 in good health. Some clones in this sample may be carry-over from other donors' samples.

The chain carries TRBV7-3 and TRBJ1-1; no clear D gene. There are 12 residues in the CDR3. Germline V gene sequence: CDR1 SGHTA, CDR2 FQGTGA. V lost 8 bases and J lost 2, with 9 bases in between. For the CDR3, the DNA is TGTGCCAGCGCACAGCCCAACACTGAAGCTTTCTTT. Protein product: CASAQPNTEAFF.

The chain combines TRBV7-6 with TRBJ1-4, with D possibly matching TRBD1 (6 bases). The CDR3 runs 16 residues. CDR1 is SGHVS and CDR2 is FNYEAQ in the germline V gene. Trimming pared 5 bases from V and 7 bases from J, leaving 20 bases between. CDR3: CASSPGTGLGGEKLFF. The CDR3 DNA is TGTGCCAGCAGCCCTGGGACGGGCCTAGGGGGTGAAAAACTGTTTTTT.

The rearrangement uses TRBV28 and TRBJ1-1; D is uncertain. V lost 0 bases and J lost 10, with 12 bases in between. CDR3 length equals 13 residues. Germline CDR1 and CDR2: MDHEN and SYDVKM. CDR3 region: CASSLWTSDTAFF. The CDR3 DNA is TGTGCCAGCAGTTTATGGACCTCGGATACAGCTTTCTTT.

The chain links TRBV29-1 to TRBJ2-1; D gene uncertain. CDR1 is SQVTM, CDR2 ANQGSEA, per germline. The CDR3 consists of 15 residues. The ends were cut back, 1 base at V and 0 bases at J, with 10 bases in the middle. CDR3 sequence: CSVEGSVSSYNEQFF. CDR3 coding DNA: TGCAGCGTTGAAGGGTCGGTGTCCTCCTACAATGAGCAGTTCTTC.

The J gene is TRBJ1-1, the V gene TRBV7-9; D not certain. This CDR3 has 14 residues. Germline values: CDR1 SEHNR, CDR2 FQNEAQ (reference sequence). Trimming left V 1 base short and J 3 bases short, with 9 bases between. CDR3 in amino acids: CASSLEGQYTEAFF. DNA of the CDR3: TGTGCCAGCAGCTTAGAGGGCCAGTACACTGAAGCTTTCTTT.

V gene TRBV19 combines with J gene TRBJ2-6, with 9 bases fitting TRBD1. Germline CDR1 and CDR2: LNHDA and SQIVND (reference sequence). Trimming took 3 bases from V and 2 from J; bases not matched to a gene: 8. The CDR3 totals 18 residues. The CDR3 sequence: CASSISRWDRAGANVLTF. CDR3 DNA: TGTGCCAGTAGTATTAGCCGTTGGGACAGGGCTGGGGCCAACGTCCTGACTTTC.

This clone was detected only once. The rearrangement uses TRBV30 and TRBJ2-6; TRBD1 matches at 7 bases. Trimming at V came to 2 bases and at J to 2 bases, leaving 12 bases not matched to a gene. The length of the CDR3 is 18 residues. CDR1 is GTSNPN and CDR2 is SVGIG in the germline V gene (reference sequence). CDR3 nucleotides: TGTGCCTGGAGTCCTTTGATCCCGCAGGGGGCTGGGGCCAACGTCCTGACTTTC. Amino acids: CAWSPLIPQGAGANVLTF.

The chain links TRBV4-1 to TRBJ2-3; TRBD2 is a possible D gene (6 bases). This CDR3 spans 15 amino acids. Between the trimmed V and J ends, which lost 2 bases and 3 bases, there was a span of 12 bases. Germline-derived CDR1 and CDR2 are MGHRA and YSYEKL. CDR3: CASSQLLLATDTQYF. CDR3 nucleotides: TGCGCCAGCAGCCAACTACTACTAGCAACAGATACGCAGTATTTT.

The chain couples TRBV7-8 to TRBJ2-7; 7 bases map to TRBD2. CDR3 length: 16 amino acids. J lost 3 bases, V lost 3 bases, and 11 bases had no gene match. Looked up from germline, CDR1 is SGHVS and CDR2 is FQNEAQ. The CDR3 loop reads CASSFPKGGRFYEQYF. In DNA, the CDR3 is TGTGCCAGCAGCTTCCCTAAGGGCGGGAGATTCTACGAGCAGTACTTC.

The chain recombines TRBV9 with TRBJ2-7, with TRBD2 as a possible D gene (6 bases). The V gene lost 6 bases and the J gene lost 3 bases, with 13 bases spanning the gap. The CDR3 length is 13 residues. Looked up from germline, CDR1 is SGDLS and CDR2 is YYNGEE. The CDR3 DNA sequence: TGTGCCAGCACCCGGGACTGCCGCTACGAGCAGTACTTC. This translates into CASTRDCRYEQYF.

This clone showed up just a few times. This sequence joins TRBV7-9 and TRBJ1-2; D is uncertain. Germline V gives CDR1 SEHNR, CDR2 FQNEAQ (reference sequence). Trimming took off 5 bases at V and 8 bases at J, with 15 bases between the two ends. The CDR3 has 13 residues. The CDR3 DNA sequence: TGTGCCAGCAGCGACTCGGTCGGACTAGGCTACACCTTC. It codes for CASSDSVGLGYTF.

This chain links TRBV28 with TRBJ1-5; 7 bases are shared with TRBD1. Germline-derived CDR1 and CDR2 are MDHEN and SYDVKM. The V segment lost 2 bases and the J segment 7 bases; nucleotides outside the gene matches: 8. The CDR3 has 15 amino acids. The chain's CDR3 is CASSLRSGGRQPQHF. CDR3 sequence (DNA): TGTGCCAGCAGTTTAAGGTCAGGGGGTCGGCAGCCCCAGCATTTT.

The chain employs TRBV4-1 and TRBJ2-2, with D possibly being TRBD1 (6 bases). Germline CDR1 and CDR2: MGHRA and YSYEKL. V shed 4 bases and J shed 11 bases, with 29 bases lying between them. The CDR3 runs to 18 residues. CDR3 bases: TGCGCCAGCAGCCCTCGGGTTGCTGGGGACACCAACAGTCGAGAGCTGTTTTTT. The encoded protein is CASSPRVAGDTNSRELFF.

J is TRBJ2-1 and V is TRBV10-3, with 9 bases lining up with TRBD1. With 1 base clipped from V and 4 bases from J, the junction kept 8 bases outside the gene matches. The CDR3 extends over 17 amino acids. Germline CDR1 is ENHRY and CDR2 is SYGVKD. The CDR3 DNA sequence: TGTGCCATCAGTGAGTTTTCTGCGGGACAGGGTTACAATGAGCAGTTCTTC. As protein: CAISEFSAGQGYNEQFF.

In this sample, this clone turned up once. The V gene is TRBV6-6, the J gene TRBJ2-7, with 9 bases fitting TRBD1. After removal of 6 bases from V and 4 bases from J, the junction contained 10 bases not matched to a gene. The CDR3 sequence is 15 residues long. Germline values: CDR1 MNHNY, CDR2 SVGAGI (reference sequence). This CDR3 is CASSEPGTGTYEQYF. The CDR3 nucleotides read TGTGCCAGCAGCGAACCCGGGACAGGGACGTACGAGCAGTACTTC.

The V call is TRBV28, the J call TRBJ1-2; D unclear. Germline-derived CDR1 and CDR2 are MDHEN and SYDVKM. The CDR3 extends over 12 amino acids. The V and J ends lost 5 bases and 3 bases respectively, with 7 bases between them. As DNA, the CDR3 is TGTGCCAGCAGTACCTACTACTATGGCTACACCTTC. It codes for CASSTYYYGYTF.

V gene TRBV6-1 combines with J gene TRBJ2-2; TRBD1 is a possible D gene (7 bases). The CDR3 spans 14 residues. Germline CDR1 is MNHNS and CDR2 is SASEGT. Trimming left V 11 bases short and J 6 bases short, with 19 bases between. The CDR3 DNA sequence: TGTGCCGGACAGGCGACGGGGGACGCCGGGGAGCTGTTTTTT. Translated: CAGQATGDAGELFF.

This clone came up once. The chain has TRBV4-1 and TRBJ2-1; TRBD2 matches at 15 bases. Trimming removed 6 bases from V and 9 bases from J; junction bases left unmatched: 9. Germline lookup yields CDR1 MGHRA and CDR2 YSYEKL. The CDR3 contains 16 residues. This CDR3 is CASRDLPGLAGGEQFF. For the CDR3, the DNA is TGCGCCAGCAGGGACTTACCGGGACTAGCGGGAGGTGAGCAGTTCTTC.

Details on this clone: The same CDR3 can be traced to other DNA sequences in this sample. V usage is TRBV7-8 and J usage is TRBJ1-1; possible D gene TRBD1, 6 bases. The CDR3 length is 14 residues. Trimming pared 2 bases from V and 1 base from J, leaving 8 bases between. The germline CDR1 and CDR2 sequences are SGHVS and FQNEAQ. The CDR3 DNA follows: TGTGCCAGCAGCTTAAACAGGGCGAACACTGAAGCTTTCTTT. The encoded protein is CASSLNRANTEAFF.

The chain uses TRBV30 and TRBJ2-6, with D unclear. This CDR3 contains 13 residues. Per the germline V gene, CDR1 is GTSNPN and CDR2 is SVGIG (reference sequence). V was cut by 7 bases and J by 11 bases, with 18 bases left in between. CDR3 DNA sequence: TGTGCCTTCCGCCCAAGGGCCCGGGACGTCCTGACTTTC. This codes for CAFRPRARDVLTF.

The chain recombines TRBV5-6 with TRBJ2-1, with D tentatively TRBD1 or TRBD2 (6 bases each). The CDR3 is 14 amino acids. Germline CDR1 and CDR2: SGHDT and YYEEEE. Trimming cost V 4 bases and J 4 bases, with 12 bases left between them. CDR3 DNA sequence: TGTGCCAGCAGCCCGAGGGGGGTTTACAATGAGCAGTTCTTC. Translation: CASSPRGVYNEQFF. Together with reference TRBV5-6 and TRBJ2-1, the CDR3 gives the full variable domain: DAGVTQSPTHLIKTRGQQVTLRCSPKSGHDTVSWYQQALGQGPQFIFQYYEEEERQRGNFPDRFSGHQFPNYSSELNVNALLLGDSALYLCASSPRGVYNEQFFGPGTRLTVL.

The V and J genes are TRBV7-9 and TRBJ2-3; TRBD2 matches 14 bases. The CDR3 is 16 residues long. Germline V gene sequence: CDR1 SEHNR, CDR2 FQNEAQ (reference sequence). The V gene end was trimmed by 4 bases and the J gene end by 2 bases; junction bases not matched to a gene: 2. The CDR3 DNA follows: TGTGCCAGCAGCTGGGGACTAGCGGGAGCCACAGATACGCAGTATTTT. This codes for CASSWGLAGATDTQYF. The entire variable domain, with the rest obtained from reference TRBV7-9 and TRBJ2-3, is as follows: DTGVSQNPRHKITKRGQNVTFRCDPISEHNRLYWYRQTLGQGPEFLTYFQNEAQLEKSRLLSDRFSAERPKGSFSTLEIQRTEQGDSAMYLCASSWGLAGATDTQYFGPGTRLTVL.

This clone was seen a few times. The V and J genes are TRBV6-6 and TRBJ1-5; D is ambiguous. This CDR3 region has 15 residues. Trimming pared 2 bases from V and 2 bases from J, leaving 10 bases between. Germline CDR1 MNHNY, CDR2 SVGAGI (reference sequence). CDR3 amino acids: CASSYVGLGNQPQHF. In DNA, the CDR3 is TGTGCCAGCAGTTACGTGGGCCTGGGCAATCAGCCCCAGCATTTT.

The CDR3 protein is CASSEGRYSGSLYEQYF. For the CDR3, the DNA is TGTGCCAGCAGTGAAGGAAGATACAGCGGGAGTCTCTACGAGCAGTACTTC. The rearrangement uses TRBV6-1 and TRBJ2-7; 8 bases match TRBD2. With V trimmed by 1 base and J by 3 bases, 11 bases remained unmatched. Per germline, CDR1 MNHNS and CDR2 SASEGT. The CDR3 length is 17 residues.

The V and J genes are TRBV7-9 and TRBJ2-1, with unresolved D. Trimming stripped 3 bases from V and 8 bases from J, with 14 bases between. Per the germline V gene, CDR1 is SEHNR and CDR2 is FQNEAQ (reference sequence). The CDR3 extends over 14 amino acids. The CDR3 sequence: CASSLGMPRDEQFF. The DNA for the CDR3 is TGTGCCAGCAGCTTGGGGATGCCCCGAGATGAGCAGTTCTTC.

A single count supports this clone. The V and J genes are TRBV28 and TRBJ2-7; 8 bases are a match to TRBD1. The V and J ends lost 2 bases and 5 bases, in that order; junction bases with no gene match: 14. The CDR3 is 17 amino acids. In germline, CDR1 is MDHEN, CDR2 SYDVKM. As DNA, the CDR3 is TGTGCCAGCAGTTTACCAATCCAGGGGGCGGCAACCAACGAGCAGTACTTC. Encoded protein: CASSLPIQGAATNEQYF.

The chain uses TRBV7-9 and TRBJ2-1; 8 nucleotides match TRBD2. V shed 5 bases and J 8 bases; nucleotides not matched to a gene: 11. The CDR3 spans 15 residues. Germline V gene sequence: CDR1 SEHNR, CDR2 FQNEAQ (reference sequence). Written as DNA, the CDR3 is TGTGCCAGCAGCCAAACTAGCGGCGTGTGGTATGAGCAGTTCTTC. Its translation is CASSQTSGVWYEQFF.